This T cell receptor beta chain was sequenced in a study of CD8 T cells in ankylosing spondylitis. A remark on this clonotype: Its antigen remains unknown.

Quantitative 5'-RACE with molecular barcodes was used to make the TCR beta libraries. TCRdb independently ran MiXCR on the 5' RACE reads; one entry per CDR3 protein. Of more than 500,000 distinct CDR3 sequences in the sample, approximately 5% were seen once. Overall study results and limits: Researchers reportedly found disease-linked clones significantly enriched in matched ankylosing spondylitis synovial fluid. Typical of ankylosing spondylitis blood, it appeared, was a TCR beta motif of several highly homologous variants. Some of the motif variants had earlier been found in reactive arthritis patients' fluid and blood.

V shed 6 bases and J 9 bases; nucleotides not matched to a gene: 12. This CDR3 spans 15 amino acids. CDR1 and CDR2 from the germline V gene are LGHDT and YNNKEL (reference sequence). The V call is TRBV3-1, the J call TRBJ2-7; 12 positions match TRBD2. Input material: blood, either unsorted or a sorted T cell fraction (not recorded which). This TCR was recovered from a male donor with ankylosing spondylitis. The CDR3 is CASSQLAGGPSLQYF. The CDR3 DNA reads TGTGCCAGCAGTCAGCTAGCGGGAGGGCCTAGTTTGCAGTACTTC.